A single sample is the source of the 17 T cell receptor beta chains below, sequenced in a study of radiotherapy plus CTLA-4 blockade in lung cancer. Generated by immunoSEQ multiplex PCR, the TCRdb table keeps only in-frame clones and is missing some. The sample consists of 70,000 to 95,000 clones, roughly four fifths of them appearing once. The specimen comprised peripheral blood, sampled from a patient treated with radiotherapy plus ipilimumab. These receptors all come from a human donor with non-small cell lung cancer that progressed on radiotherapy plus ipilimumab.

This rearrangement joins TRBV30 to TRBJ2-7, with D maybe TRBD1 (6 bases). The ends were cut back, 0 bases at V and 0 bases at J, with 9 bases in the middle. Germline V gene sequence: CDR1 GTSNPN, CDR2 SVGIG (reference sequence). The length of the CDR3 is 14 residues. CDR3 bases: TGTGCCTGGAGTGTTAACAGGGCCTCCTACGAGCAGTACTTC. Translated, it gives CAWSVNRASYEQYF.

This chain joins TRBV15 and TRBJ1-5, with D possibly TRBD1 on 6 matching bases. CDR1 LNHNV and CDR2 YYDKDF come from the germline V gene (reference sequence). V lost 0 bases, J lost 4 bases, and 7 bases lay in between. CDR3 length: 14 residues. For the CDR3, the DNA is TGTGCCACCAGCAGAGATACAGGGAATCAGCCCCAGCATTTT. Translated: CATSRDTGNQPQHF. Filled out from reference TRBV15 and TRBJ1-5, the complete variable domain reads DAMVIQNPRYQVTQFGKPVTLSCSQTLNHNVMYWYQQKSSQAPKLLFHYYDKDFNNEADTPDNFQSRRPNTSFCFLDIRSPGLGDTAMYLCATSRDTGNQPQHFGDGTRLSIL.

CDR3: CASSVGTRGEQFF. The CDR3 DNA sequence: TGTGCCAGCAGTGTTGGGACTAGGGGTGAGCAGTTCTTC. V is TRBV2 and J is TRBJ2-1; 8 bases are shared with TRBD2. Looked up from germline, CDR1 is SNHLY and CDR2 is FYNNEI. V trimming: 4 bases; J trimming: 9 bases; junction bases outside the gene matches: 5. The CDR3 is made up of 13 amino acids.

In the case of this clone: The sample has other DNA sequences that encode this CDR3 too. This chain links TRBV4-3 with TRBJ1-2, with 8 positions matching TRBD1. This CDR3 contains 15 residues. V shed 0 bases, J shed 3 bases, and the junction held 3 bases outside the gene matches. CDR1 and CDR2 from the germline V gene are LGHNA and YSLEER. The CDR3 DNA reads as TGCGCCAGCAGCCAAGACAGGGGGCGCGACTATGGCTACACCTTC. Its protein product is CASSQDRGRDYGYTF.

This clone is a singleton in its sample. The V call is TRBV2, the J call TRBJ1-6; no reliable D call. The V and J ends lost 10 bases and 10 bases respectively, with 20 bases between them. The CDR3 extends over 14 amino acids. Germline lookup yields CDR1 SNHLY and CDR2 FYNNEI. The CDR3 DNA reads as TGTGCCACCCGCTCCGGAATCATGGGGTCACCCCTCCACTTT. This sequence encodes CATRSGIMGSPLHF.

The rearrangement links TRBV4-2 to TRBJ2-7; TRBD2 agrees at 11 bases. CDR3 size: 16 residues. Trimming removed 0 bases from V and 3 bases from J; junction bases left unmatched: 4. The V gene's germline CDR1 is LGHNA and CDR2 YNFKEQ. The CDR3 DNA reads TGTGCCAGCAGCCAAGAGGGACTAGCGGCCTTCTACGAGCAGTACTTC. It translates to CASSQEGLAAFYEQYF.

The rearrangement uses TRBV7-8 and TRBJ1-2; no clear D gene. The CDR3 length is 15 residues. The germline gives CDR1 SGHVS, CDR2 FQNEAQ. Trimming pared 5 bases from V and 2 bases from J, leaving 15 bases between. The CDR3 sequence: CASSPISDPNYGYTF. The CDR3 nucleotides are TGTGCCAGCAGCCCGATATCGGATCCAAACTATGGCTACACCTTC.

The chain is built from TRBV11-2 and TRBJ2-7; no definite D call. V was cut by 0 bases and J by 3 bases, with 9 bases left in between. This CDR3 has 14 amino acids. CDR1 is SGHAT and CDR2 is FQNNGV in the germline V gene. This CDR3 reads CASSLESQYYEQYF. CDR3 nucleotide sequence: TGTGCCAGCAGCTTAGAGAGCCAGTACTACGAGCAGTACTTC.

The chain has TRBV7-2 and TRBJ2-3, with TRBD2 identical over 7 bases. Germline assignment: CDR1 SGHTA and CDR2 FQGNSA. The CDR3 has 16 amino acids. Trimming removed 2 bases from V and 1 base from J; junction bases left unmatched: 6. This CDR3 is CASSLLSGIRTDTQYF. The CDR3 nucleotides read TGTGCCAGCAGCTTACTAAGCGGGATCCGCACAGATACGCAGTATTTT.

The V and J genes are TRBV27 and TRBJ2-7; the match to TRBD1 covers 10 bases. Trimming took 1 base from V and 5 from J; bases not matched to a gene: 2. Germline lookup yields CDR1 MNHEY and CDR2 SMNVEV (reference sequence). CDR3 length: 14 residues. The CDR3 is CASSLFGTGDEQYF. CDR3 sequence (DNA): TGTGCCAGCAGTTTATTTGGGACAGGGGACGAGCAGTACTTC.

This chain joins TRBV5-6 and TRBJ1-3; D might be TRBD1 (6 bases). Trimming took 0 bases from V and 0 from J, leaving 16 bases between them. Germline V gene lookup returns CDR1 SGHDT and CDR2 YYEEEE. The CDR3 is 18 amino acids. CDR3 amino acids: CASSLVTGLIGSGNTIYF. In DNA form, the CDR3 reads TGTGCCAGCAGCTTGGTAACAGGGTTAATTGGCTCTGGAAACACCATATATTTT.

With respect to this clone: Other DNA variants within this sample encode the same CDR3. The gene calls are TRBV19 and TRBJ2-7; 14 nucleotides line up with TRBD2. Germline trimming cut 5 bases from V and 6 bases from J; bases unmatched to any gene: 9. Germline CDR1 and CDR2: LNHDA and SQIVND (reference sequence). This CDR3 spans 16 amino acids. The CDR3 sequence is CASSSTSGRAKSEQYF. The DNA of the CDR3 is TGTGCCAGTAGTTCGACTAGCGGGAGGGCTAAATCCGAGCAGTACTTC.

The rearrangement links TRBV29-1 to TRBJ1-2; 7 bases match TRBD1. V dropped 1 base and J dropped 4; count of bases not matched to a gene: 6. The CDR3 extends over 14 amino acids. Germline CDR1 reads SQVTM; CDR2 reads ANQGSEA. The CDR3 region is CSVEVQGKPYGYTF. CDR3 sequence (DNA): TGCAGCGTTGAAGTACAGGGGAAGCCCTATGGCTACACCTTC.

This clone was observed a few times. The chain joins TRBV2 to TRBJ2-7, with 9 positions matching TRBD1. This CDR3 has 12 amino acids. V lost 7 bases and J lost 6; bases outside the gene matches: 4. Germline V gives CDR1 SNHLY, CDR2 FYNNEI. CDR3 loop: CASTTGGAEQYF. For the CDR3, the DNA is TGTGCCAGCACTACAGGGGGCGCCGAGCAGTACTTC.

The chain employs TRBV27 and TRBJ2-5, with 7 nucleotides matching TRBD1. V dropped 4 bases and J dropped 5; count of bases not matched to a gene: 7. Germline assignment: CDR1 MNHEY and CDR2 SMNVEV (reference sequence). This CDR3 region has 14 residues. The DNA of the CDR3 is TGTGCCAGCAGTTCCAGACAGGGTACGGAGACCCAGTACTTC. Its translation: CASSSRQGTETQYF.

The CDR3 coding sequence is TGTGCTAGTGGTTCCGGGACAGGTGGAAACACCATATATTTT. Residues: CASGSGTGGNTIYF. V usage is TRBV12-5 and J usage is TRBJ1-3; 8 bases map to TRBD1. V was clipped by 4 bases and J by 3 bases; unmatched bases: 2. The CDR3 has 14 amino acids. Germline values: CDR1 LGHNT, CDR2 FRNRAP. The full variable domain, with the rest looked up from reference TRBV12-5 and TRBJ1-3, is DARVTQTPRHKVTEMGQEVTMRCQPILGHNTVFWYRQTMMQGLELLAYFRNRAPLDDSGMPKDRFSAEMPDATLATLKIQPSEPRDSAVYFCASGSGTGGNTIYFGEGSWLTVV.

This chain uses TRBV2 with TRBJ2-1; a weak D match, TRBD2 (5 bases). The CDR3 has 15 amino acids. Germline V CDR1 and CDR2: SNHLY, FYNNEI. V lost 8 bases and J lost 3, with 17 bases in between. Here the CDR3 reads CASLSREAYYNEQFF. The CDR3 DNA sequence: TGTGCCAGCCTCTCCCGGGAAGCTTACTACAATGAGCAGTTCTTC.